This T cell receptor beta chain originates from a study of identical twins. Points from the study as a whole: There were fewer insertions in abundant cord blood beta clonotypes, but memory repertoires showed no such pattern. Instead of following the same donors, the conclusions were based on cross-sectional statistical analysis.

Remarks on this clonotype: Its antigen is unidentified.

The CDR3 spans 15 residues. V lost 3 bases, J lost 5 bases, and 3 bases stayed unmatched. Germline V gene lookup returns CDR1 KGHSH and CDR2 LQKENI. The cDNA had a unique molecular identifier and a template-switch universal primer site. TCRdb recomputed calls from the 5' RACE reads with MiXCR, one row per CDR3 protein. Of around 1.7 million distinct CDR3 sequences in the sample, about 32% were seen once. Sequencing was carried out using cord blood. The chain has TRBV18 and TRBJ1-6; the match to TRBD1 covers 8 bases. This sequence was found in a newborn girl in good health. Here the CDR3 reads CASSPQGADNSPLHF. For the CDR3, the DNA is TGTGCCAGCTCACCCCAGGGGGCAGATAATTCACCCCTCCACTTT.